These 24 T cell receptor beta chains originate from one sample sequenced in a study of T cell responses to AZD1222 COVID-19 vaccine. Sequencing was performed with immunoSEQ multiplex PCR; in TCRdb, only in-frame clones are kept and a portion is missing. The table includes 95,000 to 100,000 clones, around 87% detected once. Sequences were derived from peripheral blood, sampled 28 days after the second AZD1222 dose. All receptors come from an adult who received the AZD1222 COVID-19 vaccine.

The chain joins TRBV28 to TRBJ1-4; the D gene is possibly TRBD1 (5 bases). The ends were cut back, 2 bases at V and 3 bases at J, with 10 bases in the middle. The germline V gene has CDR1 MDHEN and CDR2 SYDVKM. CDR3 size: 15 residues. The CDR3 DNA reads TGTGCCAGCAGTTTAAGGGGTATGGCTAATGAAAAACTGTTTTTT. It codes for CASSLRGMANEKLFF.

This chain links TRBV2 with TRBJ2-7, with 7 bases identical to TRBD1. Germline loops: CDR1 SNHLY, CDR2 FYNNEI. V shed 7 bases, J shed 0 bases, and the junction held 9 bases outside the gene matches. This CDR3 region has 15 residues. DNA for the CDR3: TGTGCCAGCAATCCCTTGGGACAGTTCTCCTACGAGCAGTACTTC. This sequence encodes CASNPLGQFSYEQYF.

This chain connects TRBV6-6 to TRBJ1-1; no definite D call. The CDR3 totals 11 residues. V lost 6 bases, J lost 5 bases, and 7 bases lay in between. Per the germline V gene, CDR1 is MNHNY and CDR2 is SVGAGI (reference sequence). The CDR3 region has the DNA TGTGCCAGCAGCGGACTTACTGAAGCTTTCTTT. Encoded protein: CASSGLTEAFF.

The DNA for the CDR3 is TGTGCCAGCAGTTTATTAGGACGTAATTCACCCCTCCACTTT. Translating it yields CASSLLGRNSPLHF. The J gene is TRBJ1-6, the V gene TRBV28; D gene ambiguous. Germline-derived CDR1 and CDR2 are MDHEN and SYDVKM. The CDR3 runs to 14 residues. The V end was cut by 1 base, the J end by 6 bases, with 7 bases between. The variable domain in full, completed from reference TRBV28 and TRBJ1-6, reads DVKVTQSSRYLVKRTGEKVFLECVQDMDHENMFWYRQDPGLGLRLIYFSYDVKMKEKGDIPEGYSVSREKKERFSLILESASTNQTSMYLCASSLLGRNSPLHFGNGTRLTVT.

This clone came up once. V usage is TRBV29-1 and J usage is TRBJ2-5; D remains ambiguous. CDR3 length: 12 amino acids. Germline V CDR1 and CDR2: SQVTM, ANQGSEA. Trimming stripped 4 bases from V and 2 bases from J, with 8 bases between. CDR3 coding DNA: TGCAGCGTTGGGGCCTGGCAAGAGACCCAGTACTTC. Protein: CSVGAWQETQYF.

The rearrangement joins TRBV20-1 to TRBJ2-5; D is uncertain. The germline CDR1 and CDR2 sequences are DFQATT and SNEGSKA (reference sequence). The CDR3 has 11 residues. V lost 5 bases to trimming and J lost 5 bases, with 9 bases between them. CDR3 DNA: TGCAGTGCTGTCGAGTGGGAGACCCAGTACTTC. Amino acid sequence: CSAVEWETQYF.

The chain recombines TRBV30 with TRBJ1-5, with D possibly TRBD1 on 5 matching bases. The CDR3 spans 14 residues. Germline lookup yields CDR1 GTSNPN and CDR2 SVGIG (reference sequence). Deletions cut 0 bases from V and 7 bases from J, with 13 bases between. This chain's CDR3 is CAWSVEGVWQPQHF. CDR3 DNA: TGTGCCTGGAGTGTCGAAGGGGTTTGGCAGCCCCAGCATTTT.

Many counts were recorded for this clone. The rearrangement links TRBV7-6 to TRBJ1-1; D remains unclear. V lost 5 bases and J 0 bases, leaving 7 bases between the germline ends. Germline lookup yields CDR1 SGHVS and CDR2 FNYEAQ. The CDR3 length is 13 residues. This chain's CDR3 is CASSKQLNTEAFF. The DNA of the CDR3 is TGTGCCAGCAGCAAACAGCTGAACACTGAAGCTTTCTTT.

The rearrangement joins TRBV7-2 to TRBJ2-7; possible D gene TRBD2, 6 bases. This CDR3 has 14 residues. V lost 4 bases, J lost 4 bases, and 14 bases lay in between. CDR1 is SGHTA, CDR2 FQGNSA, per germline. CDR3 nucleotide sequence: TGTGCCAGCAGCTCAGGGATGCGGGAATACGAGCAGTACTTC. Amino acids: CASSSGMREYEQYF. The variable domain in full, with the rest retrieved from reference TRBV7-2 and TRBJ2-7, is GAGVSQSPSNKVTEKGKDVELRCDPISGHTALYWYRQSLGQGLEFLIYFQGNSAPDKSGLPSDRFSAERTGGSVSTLTIQRTQQEDSAVYLCASSSGMREYEQYFGPGTRLTVT.

V usage is TRBV30 and J usage is TRBJ2-6, with D perhaps TRBD2 (5 bases). The V gene's germline CDR1 is GTSNPN and CDR2 SVGIG (reference sequence). V gave up 2 bases and J gave up 2 bases, with 16 bases separating them. This CDR3 spans 17 amino acids. CDR3 sequence (DNA): TGTGCCTGGAGTTCCTCCCGGGGTAGGGCTGGGGCCAACGTCCTGACTTTC. It yields the protein CAWSSSRGRAGANVLTF. Based on the CDR3 plus reference TRBV30 and TRBJ2-6, the full variable domain is SQTIHQWPATLVQPVGSPLSLECTVEGTSNPNLYWYRQAAGRGLQLLFYSVGIGQISSEVPQNLSASRPQDRQFILSSKKLLLSDSGFYLCAWSSSRGRAGANVLTFGAGSRLTVL.

This clone was seen only a few times. The chain uses TRBV20-1 and TRBJ2-7; D not resolved. The CDR3 consists of 14 residues. CDR1 and CDR2 (germline): DFQATT, SNEGSKA (reference sequence). V was cut by 3 bases and J by 1 base, with 13 bases left in between. DNA of the CDR3: TGCAGTGCTAGTCTCCCCGGTATTTCCTACGAGCAGTACTTC. It yields the protein CSASLPGISYEQYF.

The V call is TRBV7-3, the J call TRBJ2-1; D is undetermined. The ends were cut back, 2 bases at V and 1 base at J, with 12 bases in the middle. This CDR3 is built from 16 residues. In germline, CDR1 is SGHTA, CDR2 FQGTGA. CDR3 protein: CASSLESGSSYNEQFF. The CDR3 nucleotides read TGTGCCAGCAGCTTAGAGTCCGGGTCTTCCTACAATGAGCAGTTCTTC.

V gene TRBV7-9 combines with J gene TRBJ1-2, with D uncertain. Germline CDR1 reads SEHNR; CDR2 reads FQNEAQ (reference sequence). The length of the CDR3 is 14 residues. Trimming took 2 bases from V and 5 from J, leaving 12 bases between them. The CDR3: CASSLSQGRYGYTF. In DNA form, the CDR3 reads TGTGCCAGCAGCTTATCCCAAGGACGGTATGGCTACACCTTC.

V is TRBV11-3 and J is TRBJ2-3, with D unclear. V was clipped by 3 bases and J by 0 bases, with 7 bases between them. The germline gives CDR1 SGHNT, CDR2 YENEEA. CDR3 length equals 14 residues. The CDR3, as DNA: TGTGCCAGCAGCTTTGACTCCAGCACAGATACGCAGTATTTT. It encodes CASSFDSSTDTQYF.

The genes are TRBV4-3 and TRBJ1-2; a weak D match, TRBD1 (6 bases). The ends were cut back, 3 bases at V and 13 bases at J, with 18 bases in the middle. The germline gives CDR1 LGHNA, CDR2 YSLEER. The CDR3 contains 13 residues. CDR3 nucleotide sequence: TGCGCCAGCAGCCAGGACAGACGACGGGGATTCACCTTC. Translation: CASSQDRRRGFTF.

The chain is built from TRBV4-3 and TRBJ1-1; 10 bases match TRBD1. Germline values: CDR1 LGHNA, CDR2 YSLEER. CDR3 length: 18 residues. The junction had 15 bases not matched to a gene; V was cut back by 3 bases and J by 5 bases. CDR3 nucleotide sequence: TGCGCCAGCAGCCAGAGAGGGTGGACAGGGGGTAAGGGGACTGAAGCTTTCTTT. It codes for CASSQRGWTGGKGTEAFF.

The table lists this clone with a few counts. The chain employs TRBV27 and TRBJ1-4; 8 positions agree with TRBD1. The CDR3 runs 15 residues. Trimming cost V 4 bases and J 8 bases; bases outside gene matches: 9. Germline V gives CDR1 MNHEY, CDR2 SMNVEV (reference sequence). The CDR3 protein is CASSSRGLWWEKLFF. The CDR3 DNA sequence: TGTGCCAGCAGTTCCAGGGGGCTATGGTGGGAAAAACTGTTTTTT.

This clone was seen a handful of times. The chain has TRBV30 and TRBJ2-3; 9 nucleotides align to TRBD2. The CDR3 runs 13 residues. From germline, CDR1 is GTSNPN and CDR2 SVGIG (reference sequence). V trimming: 7 bases; J trimming: 7 bases; junction bases outside the gene matches: 9. In DNA, the CDR3 is TGTGCCTTTTCGGGACTAGCCGGAAATACGCAGTATTTT. This translates into CAFSGLAGNTQYF.

The chain couples TRBV6-6 to TRBJ2-7, with a weak D call TRBD1 (6 bases). The CDR3 covers 15 residues. V dropped 6 bases and J dropped 6 bases, with 21 bases sitting between them. Germline loops: CDR1 MNHNY, CDR2 SVGAGI (reference sequence). The CDR3 DNA reads as TGTGCCAGCAGGCAAAGGGGACAAACGGGATCCGAGCAGTACTTC. Its translation: CASRQRGQTGSEQYF.

The V gene is TRBV12-3 or TRBV12-4, the J gene TRBJ1-1; 7 positions match TRBD1. The CDR3 is 13 amino acids. Germline trimming cut 1 base from V and 7 bases from J; bases unmatched to any gene: 3. CDR3 protein: CASSLGGQLEAFF. The DNA of the CDR3 is TGTGCCAGCAGTTTAGGGGGACAGCTTGAAGCTTTCTTT.

This chain links TRBV6-5 with TRBJ2-7; 7 bases align to TRBD2. The CDR3 runs 14 residues. Germline V CDR1 and CDR2: MNHEY, SVGAGI. Trimming removed 6 bases from V and 2 bases from J; junction bases left unmatched: 7. CDR3 coding DNA: TGTGCCAGCAGGACTGATGGGGGGGCCTACGAGCAGTACTTC. Translation gives CASRTDGGAYEQYF.

The chain is built from TRBV19 and TRBJ2-2; 9 bases align to TRBD2. The CDR3 contains 16 residues. V lost 7 bases, J lost 6 bases, and 12 bases stayed unmatched. Germline CDR1 is LNHDA and CDR2 is SQIVND (reference sequence). The CDR3 DNA reads TGTGCCAGTACCCTAGAGCCGCTAGCGGGATCCGGGGAGCTGTTTTTT. It specifies CASTLEPLAGSGELFF.

This chain joins TRBV5-5 and TRBJ1-4; possible D gene TRBD1, 5 bases. Germline V CDR1 and CDR2: SGHKS, YYEKEE (reference sequence). The CDR3 has 16 amino acids. V lost 4 bases and J 8 bases, leaving 21 bases between the germline ends. DNA for the CDR3: TGTGCCAGCAGCCAACGCCCAATGACAGATGGGGAAAAACTGTTTTTT. This encodes CASSQRPMTDGEKLFF. Using reference TRBV5-5 and TRBJ1-4 for the parts outside the CDR3, the full variable domain is DAGVTQSPTHLIKTRGQQVTLRCSPISGHKSVSWYQQVLGQGPQFIFQYYEKEERGRGNFPDRFSARQFPNYSSELNVNALLLGDSALYLCASSQRPMTDGEKLFFGSGTQLSVL.

The chain recombines TRBV7-2 with TRBJ2-2; 9 bases fit TRBD1. The CDR3 loop spans 15 amino acids. V dropped 7 bases and J dropped 6; count of bases not matched to a gene: 9. Germline CDR1 and CDR2: SGHTA and FQGNSA. CDR3 sequence: CASTPAGTGSGELFF. The CDR3 DNA reads TGTGCCAGCACCCCGGCAGGGACAGGGTCCGGGGAGCTGTTTTTT.